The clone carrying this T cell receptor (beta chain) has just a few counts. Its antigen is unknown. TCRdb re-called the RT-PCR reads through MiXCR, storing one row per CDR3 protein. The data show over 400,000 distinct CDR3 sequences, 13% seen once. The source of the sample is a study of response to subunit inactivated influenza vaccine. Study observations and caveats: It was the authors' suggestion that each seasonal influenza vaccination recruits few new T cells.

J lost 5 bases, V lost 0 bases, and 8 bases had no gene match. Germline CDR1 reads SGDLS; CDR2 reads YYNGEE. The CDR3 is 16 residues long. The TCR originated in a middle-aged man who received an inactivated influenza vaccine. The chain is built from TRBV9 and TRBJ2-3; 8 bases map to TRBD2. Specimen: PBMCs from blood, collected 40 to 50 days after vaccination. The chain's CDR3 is CASSVAVGLAKDTQYF. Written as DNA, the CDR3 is TGTGCCAGCAGCGTAGCTGTTGGACTAGCAAAAGATACGCAGTATTTT.